This T cell receptor (beta chain) originates from a study of cytomegalovirus exposure and HLA in healthy donors. Study summary: The 100 to 150 validation repertoires and the roughly 690 first-cohort repertoires shared a platform, a later analysis reported. Study results and limitations: Listed as cytomegalovirus-associated were 164 TCR beta chains. First-cohort TCR clusters were later found to tend to co-occur in the approximately 110 validation repertoires.

About this clone: Its specificity is not known.

The donors belonged to the roughly 110-subject validation cohort, separate from the roughly 650-subject first cohort. Assay used: immunoSEQ multiplex PCR; TCRdb lists only in-frame clones, some missing. Of 140,000 or so clones listed, 89% are singletons. Germline CDR1 is SGDLS and CDR2 is YYNGEE. This CDR3 region has 15 residues. V was trimmed by 4 bases and J by 7 bases, leaving 20 bases between them. Sequenced material: PBMCs. The clonotype originates from a young woman in good health and CMV-seropositive. The chain links TRBV9 to TRBJ1-2; no clear D gene. The CDR3 DNA follows: TGTGCCAGCAGCCGCCCCTCTTTGGGAGGGTCTGGCTACACCTTC. It specifies CASSRPSLGGSGYTF.